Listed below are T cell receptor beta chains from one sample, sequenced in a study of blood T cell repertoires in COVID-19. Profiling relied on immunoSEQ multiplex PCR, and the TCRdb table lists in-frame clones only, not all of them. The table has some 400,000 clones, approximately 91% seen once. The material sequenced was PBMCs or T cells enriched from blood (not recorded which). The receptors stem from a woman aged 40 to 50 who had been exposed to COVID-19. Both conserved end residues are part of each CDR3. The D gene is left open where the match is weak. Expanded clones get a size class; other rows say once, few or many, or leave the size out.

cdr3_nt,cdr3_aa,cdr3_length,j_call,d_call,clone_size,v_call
TGTGCCAGCAGCCAAGGGAGGGGAAAGAGTTTCCCGGGCCTTTCACCCCTCCACTTT,CASSQGRGKSFPGLSPLHF,19,TRBJ1-6,NA,NA,TRBV3-1/TRBV3-2
TGTGCCAGCAGCATCCGGGGCTACGAGCAGTACTTC,CASSIRGYEQYF,12,TRBJ2-7,NA,once,TRBV14
TGTGCCAGCAGCGTAGTAGGTGGGGGCCTCGCCACAGATACGCAGTATTTT,CASSVVGGGLATDTQYF,17,TRBJ2-3,NA,NA,TRBV9
TGTGCCAGCGGCATAAGGGGCTCCTACAATGAGCAGTTCTTC,CASGIRGSYNEQFF,14,TRBJ2-1,NA,NA,TRBV3-1/TRBV3-2
TGTGCCTGGAGTGTCACCCGGACAGGGGTAGATGAAAAACTGTTTTTT,CAWSVTRTGVDEKLFF,16,TRBJ1-4,TRBD1,NA,TRBV30
TGTGCCAGCAGCTCCCTCCTAGCCAAAAACATTCAGTACTTC,CASSSLLAKNIQYF,14,TRBJ2-4,NA,NA,TRBV6-5
TGTGCCAGCAGGATAACAGGGAACTATGGCTACACCTTC,CASRITGNYGYTF,13,TRBJ1-2,NA,NA,TRBV12-3/TRBV12-4
TGTGCCAGTACAGGGCCGAACACTGAAGCTTTCTTT,CASTGPNTEAFF,12,TRBJ1-1,NA,few,TRBV24-1
TGTGCCATCAGTGAGCCGGGACAGGGGTATGGCTACACCTTC,CAISEPGQGYGYTF,14,TRBJ1-2,TRBD1,once,TRBV10-3
TGTGCCAGCAGCAGACAGGGGGGGGACATTCAGTACTTC,CASSRQGGDIQYF,13,TRBJ2-4,TRBD1,NA,TRBV5-4
TGTGCCAGCAGTTCCAGGACAGCGTCCTACGAGCAGTACTTC,CASSSRTASYEQYF,14,TRBJ2-7,NA,NA,TRBV6-6
TGTGCCAGCAGCCGCCCGGGCTATGGCTACACCTTC,CASSRPGYGYTF,12,TRBJ1-2,NA,NA,TRBV11-2
TGTGCCAGCAGCTTGGTTAGGGGCACTGAAGCTTTCTTT,CASSLVRGTEAFF,13,TRBJ1-1,NA,once,TRBV5-6
TGCGCCAGCAGCCCTAGACAGGGGGCGGGAAACACCATATATTTT,CASSPRQGAGNTIYF,15,TRBJ1-3,TRBD1,NA,TRBV5-1
TGTGCCAGCAGAATTACACCAAACAATGAGCAGTTCTTC,CASRITPNNEQFF,13,TRBJ2-1,NA,once,TRBV2
TGCAGCGTTGCGGCCAGGTTGAACACTGAAGCTTTCTTT,CSVAARLNTEAFF,13,TRBJ1-1,NA,few,TRBV29-1
TGTGCCAGCAGTCCGAACCTACAGGGAGCGGAGACCCAGTACTTC,CASSPNLQGAETQYF,15,TRBJ2-5,NA,NA,TRBV6-5
TGCGCCAGCAGCCAAGAGTGGGCCGGGACAGGGATGGCAGGGGAAAAACTGTTTTTT,CASSQEWAGTGMAGEKLFF,19,TRBJ1-4,TRBD1,NA,TRBV4-3
TGTGCCAGCGGGAGGTGGGGCACTGAAGCTTTCTTT,CASGRWGTEAFF,12,TRBJ1-1,NA,NA,TRBV25-1
TGTGCCAGCAGTTACTCCAGAGGGACAGTCTCTGGCTACACCTTC,CASSYSRGTVSGYTF,15,TRBJ1-2,TRBD1,once,TRBV6-2/TRBV6-3
TGTGCCAGCAGCTTAGCGGCAGGGGGCGCGCATCAGGCCCTCCACTTT,CASSLAAGGAHQALHF,16,TRBJ1-6,TRBD1,NA,TRBV7-2
TGTGCCACCAGCAGGGTTCGGGCAGGGGCTCAAGAGACCCAGTACTTC,CATSRVRAGAQETQYF,16,TRBJ2-5,NA,NA,TRBV15
TGTGCCACGCAACAGGGTGAGCAGTTCTTC,CATQQGEQFF,10,TRBJ2-1,NA,NA,TRBV7-9
TGTGCCAGTACCCGGGAAGGGGGAAGTGGGGCCAACGTCCTGACTTTC,CASTREGGSGANVLTF,16,TRBJ2-6,NA,NA,TRBV19
TGTGCCAGCAGGGGGAGGACAGGAATGAACACTGAAGCTTTCTTT,CASRGRTGMNTEAFF,15,TRBJ1-1,TRBD1,NA,TRBV27
TGTGCCAGCAGCTTAACTCCTCCGGGACAGTCAACCTACGAGCAGTACTTC,CASSLTPPGQSTYEQYF,17,TRBJ2-7,TRBD1,once,TRBV7-6
TGTGCCAGTAGTACCGGGACAGGGGTACAGGATACGCAGTATTTT,CASSTGTGVQDTQYF,15,TRBJ2-3,TRBD1,NA,TRBV19
TGTGCCAGCAGCTTTTTCCGGGCAGATACGCAGTATTTT,CASSFFRADTQYF,13,TRBJ2-3,NA,NA,TRBV5-6